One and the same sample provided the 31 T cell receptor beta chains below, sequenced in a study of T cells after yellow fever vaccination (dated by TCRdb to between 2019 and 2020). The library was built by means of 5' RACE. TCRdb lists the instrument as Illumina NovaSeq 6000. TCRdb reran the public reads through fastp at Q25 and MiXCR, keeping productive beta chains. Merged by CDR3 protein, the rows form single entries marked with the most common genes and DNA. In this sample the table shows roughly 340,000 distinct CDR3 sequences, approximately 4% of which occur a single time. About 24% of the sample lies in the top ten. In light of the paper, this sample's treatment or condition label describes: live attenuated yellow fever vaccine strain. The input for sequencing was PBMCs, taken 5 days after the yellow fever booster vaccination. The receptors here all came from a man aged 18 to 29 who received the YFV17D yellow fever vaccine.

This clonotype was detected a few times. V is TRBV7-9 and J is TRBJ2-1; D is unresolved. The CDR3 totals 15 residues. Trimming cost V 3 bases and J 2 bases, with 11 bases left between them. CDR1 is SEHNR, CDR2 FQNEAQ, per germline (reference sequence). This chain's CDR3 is CASSFSLVAYNEQFF. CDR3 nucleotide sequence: TGTGCCAGCAGCTTTAGTCTGGTCGCCTACAATGAGCAGTTCTTC.

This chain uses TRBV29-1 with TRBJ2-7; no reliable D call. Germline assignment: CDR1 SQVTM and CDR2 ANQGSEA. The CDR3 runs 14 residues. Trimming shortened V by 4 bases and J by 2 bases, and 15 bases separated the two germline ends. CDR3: CSVVALEPTYEQYF. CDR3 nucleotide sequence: TGCAGCGTTGTCGCGTTGGAACCCACCTACGAGCAGTACTTC.

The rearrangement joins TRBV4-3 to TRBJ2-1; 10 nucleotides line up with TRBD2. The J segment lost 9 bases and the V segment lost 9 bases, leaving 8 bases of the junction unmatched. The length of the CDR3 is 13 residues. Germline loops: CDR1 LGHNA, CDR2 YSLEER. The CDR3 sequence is CASSGGSVREQFF. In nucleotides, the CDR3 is TGCGCCAGTAGCGGGGGGTCCGTCCGTGAGCAGTTCTTC.

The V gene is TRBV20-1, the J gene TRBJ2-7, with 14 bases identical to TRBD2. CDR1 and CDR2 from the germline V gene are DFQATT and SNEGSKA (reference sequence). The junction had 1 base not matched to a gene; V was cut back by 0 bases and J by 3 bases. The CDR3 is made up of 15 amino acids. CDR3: CSARDGTSGGYEQYV. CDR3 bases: TGCAGTGCTAGAGATGGGACTAGCGGGGGCTACGAGCAGTACGTC.

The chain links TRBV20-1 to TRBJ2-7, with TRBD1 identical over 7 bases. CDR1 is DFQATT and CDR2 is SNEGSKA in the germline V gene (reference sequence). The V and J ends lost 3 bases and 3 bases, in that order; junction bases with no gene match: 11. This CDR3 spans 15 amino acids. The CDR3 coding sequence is TGCAGTGCTAGTCGATTCCAGGGGGTGAACTACGAGCAGTACTTC. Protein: CSASRFQGVNYEQYF.

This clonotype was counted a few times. The CDR3 loop reads CASSYVGRETQYF. Written as DNA, the CDR3 is TGTGCCAGCAGTTACGTGGGAAGAGAGACCCAGTACTTC. V usage is TRBV6-2 or TRBV6-3 and J usage is TRBJ2-5; no clear D. The CDR3 has 13 residues. The germline V gene encodes CDR1 MNHEY and CDR2 SVGEGT. V lost 2 bases and J 4 bases, leaving 8 bases between the germline ends.

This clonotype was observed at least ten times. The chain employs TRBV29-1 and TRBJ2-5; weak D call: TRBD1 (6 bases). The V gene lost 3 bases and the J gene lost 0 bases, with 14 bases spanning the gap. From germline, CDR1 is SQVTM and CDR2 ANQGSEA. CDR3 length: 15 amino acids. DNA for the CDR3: TGCAGCGTTGAGTCCGGTAGGGGGTACCAAGAGACCCAGTACTTC. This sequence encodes CSVESGRGYQETQYF.

The CDR3 spells CASSVAPSNQPQHF. CDR3 nucleotide sequence: TGTGCCAGCAGCGTAGCACCGAGCAATCAGCCCCAGCATTTT. V usage is TRBV9 and J usage is TRBJ1-5; D remains unclear. Per the germline V gene, CDR1 is SGDLS and CDR2 is YYNGEE. This CDR3 spans 14 amino acids. Trimming pared 0 bases from V and 1 base from J, leaving 5 bases between.

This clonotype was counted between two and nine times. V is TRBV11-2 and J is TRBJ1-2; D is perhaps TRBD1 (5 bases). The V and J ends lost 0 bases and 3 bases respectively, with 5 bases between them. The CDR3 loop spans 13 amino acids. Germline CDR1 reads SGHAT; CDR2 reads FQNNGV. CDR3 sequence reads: CASSLEGDYGYTF. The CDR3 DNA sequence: TGTGCCAGCAGCTTAGAAGGGGACTATGGCTACACCTTC.

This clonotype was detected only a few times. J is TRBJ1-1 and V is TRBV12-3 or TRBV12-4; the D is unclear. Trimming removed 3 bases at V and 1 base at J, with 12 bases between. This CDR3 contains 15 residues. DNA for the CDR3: TGTGCCAGCAGTTTGGGTAGGTCCTCGAACACTGAAGCTTTCTTT. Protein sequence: CASSLGRSSNTEAFF.

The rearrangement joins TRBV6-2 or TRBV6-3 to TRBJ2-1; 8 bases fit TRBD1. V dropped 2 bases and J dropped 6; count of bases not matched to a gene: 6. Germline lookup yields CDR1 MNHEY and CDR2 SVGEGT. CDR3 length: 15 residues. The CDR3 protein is CASSYPQTGANEQFF. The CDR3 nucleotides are TGTGCCAGCAGTTACCCCCAGACAGGGGCCAATGAGCAGTTCTTC.

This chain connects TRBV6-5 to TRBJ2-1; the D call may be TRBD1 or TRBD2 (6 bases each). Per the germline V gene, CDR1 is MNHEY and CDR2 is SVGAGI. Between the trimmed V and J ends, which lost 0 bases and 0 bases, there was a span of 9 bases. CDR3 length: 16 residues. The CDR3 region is CASSYSGGSSYNEQFF. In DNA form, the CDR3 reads TGTGCCAGCAGTTACTCGGGGGGCAGCTCCTACAATGAGCAGTTCTTC.

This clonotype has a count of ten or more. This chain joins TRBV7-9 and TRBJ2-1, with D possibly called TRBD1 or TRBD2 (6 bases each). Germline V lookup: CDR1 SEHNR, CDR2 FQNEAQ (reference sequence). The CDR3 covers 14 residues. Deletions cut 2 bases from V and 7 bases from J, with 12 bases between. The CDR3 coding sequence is TGTGCCAGCAGCTTATGGGGGGCGCGTAATGAGCAGTTCTTC. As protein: CASSLWGARNEQFF.

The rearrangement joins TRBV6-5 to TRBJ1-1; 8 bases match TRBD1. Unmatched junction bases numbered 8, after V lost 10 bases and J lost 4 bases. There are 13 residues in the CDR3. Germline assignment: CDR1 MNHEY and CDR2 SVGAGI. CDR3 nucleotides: TGTGCCACTAGGACAGGGTTGGTCACTGAAGCTTTCTTT. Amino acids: CATRTGLVTEAFF.

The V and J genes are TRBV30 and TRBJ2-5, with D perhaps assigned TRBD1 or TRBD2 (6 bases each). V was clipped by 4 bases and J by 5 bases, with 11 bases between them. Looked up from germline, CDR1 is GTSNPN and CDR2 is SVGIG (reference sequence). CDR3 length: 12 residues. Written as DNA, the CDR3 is TGTGCCTGGACAGGAGGGGGGGAGACCCAGTACTTC. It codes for CAWTGGGETQYF.

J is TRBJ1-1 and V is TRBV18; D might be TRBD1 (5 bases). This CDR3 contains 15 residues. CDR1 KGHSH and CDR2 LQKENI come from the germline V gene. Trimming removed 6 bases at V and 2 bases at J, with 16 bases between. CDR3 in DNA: TGTGCCAGCTCCCCTTGGGACTCCTTAAACACTGAAGCTTTCTTT. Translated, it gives CASSPWDSLNTEAFF. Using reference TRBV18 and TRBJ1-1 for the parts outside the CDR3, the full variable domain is NAGVMQNPRHLVRRRGQEARLRCSPMKGHSHVYWYRQLPEEGLKFMVYLQKENIIDESGMPKERFSAEFPKEGPSILRIQQVVRGDSAAYFCASSPWDSLNTEAFFGQGTRLTVV.

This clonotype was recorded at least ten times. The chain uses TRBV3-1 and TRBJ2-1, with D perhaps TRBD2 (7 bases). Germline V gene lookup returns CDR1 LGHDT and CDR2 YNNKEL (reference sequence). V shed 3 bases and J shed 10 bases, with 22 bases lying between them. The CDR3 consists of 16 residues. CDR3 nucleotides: TGTGCCAGCAGCCAGGGTGGGGGGGCCAGAGCTAAAGAGCAGTTCTTC. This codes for CASSQGGGARAKEQFF.

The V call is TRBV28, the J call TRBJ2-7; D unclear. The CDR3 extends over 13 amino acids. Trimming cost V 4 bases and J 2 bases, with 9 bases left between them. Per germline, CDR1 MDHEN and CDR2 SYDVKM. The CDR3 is CASSSQRPYEQYV. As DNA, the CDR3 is TGTGCCAGCAGTTCCCAGCGCCCCTACGAGCAGTACGTC.

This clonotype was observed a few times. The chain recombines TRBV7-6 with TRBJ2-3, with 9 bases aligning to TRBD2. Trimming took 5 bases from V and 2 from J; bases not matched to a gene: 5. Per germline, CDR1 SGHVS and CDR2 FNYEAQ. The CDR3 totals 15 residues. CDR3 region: CASSLSGGFTDTQYF. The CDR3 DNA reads TGTGCCAGCAGCCTAAGCGGGGGGTTCACAGATACGCAGTATTTT.

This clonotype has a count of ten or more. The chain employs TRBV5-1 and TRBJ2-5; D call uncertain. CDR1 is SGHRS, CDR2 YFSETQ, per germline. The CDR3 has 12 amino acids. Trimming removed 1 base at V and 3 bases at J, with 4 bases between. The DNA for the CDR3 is TGCGCCAGCAGCTTGCCAGAAGAGACCCAGTACTTC. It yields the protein CASSLPEETQYF.

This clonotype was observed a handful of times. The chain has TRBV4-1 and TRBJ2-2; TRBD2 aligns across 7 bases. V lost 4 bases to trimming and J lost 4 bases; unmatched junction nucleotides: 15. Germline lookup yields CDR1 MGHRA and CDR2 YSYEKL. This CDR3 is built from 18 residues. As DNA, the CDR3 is TGCGCCAGCAGCCTCCTACCCGGGGGTCTAGCGGTCACCGGGGAGCTGTTTTTT. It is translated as CASSLLPGGLAVTGELFF.

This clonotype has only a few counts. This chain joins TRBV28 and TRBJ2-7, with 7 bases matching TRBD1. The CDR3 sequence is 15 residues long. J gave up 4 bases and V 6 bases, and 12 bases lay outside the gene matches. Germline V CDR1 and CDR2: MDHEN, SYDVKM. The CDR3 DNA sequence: TGTGCCAGCAGCCCCACCGGACAGGCCCGTTACGAGCAGTACGTC. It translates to CASSPTGQARYEQYV.

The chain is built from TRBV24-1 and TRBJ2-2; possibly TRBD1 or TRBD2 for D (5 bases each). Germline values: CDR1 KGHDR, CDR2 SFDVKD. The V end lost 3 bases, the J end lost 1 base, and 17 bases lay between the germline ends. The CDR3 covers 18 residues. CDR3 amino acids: CATSDRGWNTVNTGELFF. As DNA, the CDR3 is TGTGCCACCAGTGATCGGGGCTGGAACACAGTGAACACCGGGGAGCTGTTTTTT.

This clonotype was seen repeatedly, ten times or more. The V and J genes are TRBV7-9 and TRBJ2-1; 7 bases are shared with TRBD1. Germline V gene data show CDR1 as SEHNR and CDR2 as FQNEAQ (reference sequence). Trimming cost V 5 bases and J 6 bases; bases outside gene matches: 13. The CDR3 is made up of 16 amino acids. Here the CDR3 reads CASSPRQGGMGNEQFF. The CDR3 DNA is TGTGCCAGCAGCCCCCGACAGGGTGGGATGGGCAATGAGCAGTTCTTC.

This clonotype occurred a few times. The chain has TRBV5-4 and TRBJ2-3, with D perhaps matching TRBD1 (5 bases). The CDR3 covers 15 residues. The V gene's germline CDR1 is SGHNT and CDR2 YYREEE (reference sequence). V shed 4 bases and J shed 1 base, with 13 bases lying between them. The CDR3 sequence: CASSPDSPRTDTQYF. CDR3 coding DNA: TGTGCCAGCAGCCCAGACAGCCCCCGCACAGATACGCAGTATTTT.

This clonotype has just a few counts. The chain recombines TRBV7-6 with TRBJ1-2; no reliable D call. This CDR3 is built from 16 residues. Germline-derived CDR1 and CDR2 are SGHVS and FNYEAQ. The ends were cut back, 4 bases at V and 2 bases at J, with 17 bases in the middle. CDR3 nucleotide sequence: TGTGCCAGCAGCTCCATCGCCGGGTCCAGGAACTATGGCTACACCTTC. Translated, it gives CASSSIAGSRNYGYTF.

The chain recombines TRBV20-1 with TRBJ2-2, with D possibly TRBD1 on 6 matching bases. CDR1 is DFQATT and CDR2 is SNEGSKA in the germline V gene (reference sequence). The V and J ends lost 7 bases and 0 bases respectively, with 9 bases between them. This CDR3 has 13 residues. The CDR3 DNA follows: TGCAGTGGGACAGCGACGAACACCGGGGAGCTGTTTTTT. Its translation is CSGTATNTGELFF.

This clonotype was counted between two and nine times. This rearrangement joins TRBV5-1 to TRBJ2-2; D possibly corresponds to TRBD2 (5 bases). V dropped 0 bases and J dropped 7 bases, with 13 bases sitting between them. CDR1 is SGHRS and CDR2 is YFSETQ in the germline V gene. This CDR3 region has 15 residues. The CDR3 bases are TGCGCCAGCAGCTTGGAGGGAGTAGGTGGCGGGGAGCTGTTTTTT. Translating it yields CASSLEGVGGGELFF. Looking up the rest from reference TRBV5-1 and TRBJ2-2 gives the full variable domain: KAGVTQTPRYLIKTRGQQVTLSCSPISGHRSVSWYQQTPGQGLQFLFEYFSETQRNKGNFPGRFSGRQFSNSRSEMNVSTLELGDSALYLCASSLEGVGGGELFFGEGSRLTVL.

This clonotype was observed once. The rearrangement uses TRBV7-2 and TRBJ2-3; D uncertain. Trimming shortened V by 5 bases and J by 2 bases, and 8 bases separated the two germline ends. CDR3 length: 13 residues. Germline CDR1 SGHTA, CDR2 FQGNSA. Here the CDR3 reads CASSPQYTDTQYF. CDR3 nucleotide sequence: TGTGCCAGCAGCCCCCAGTACACAGATACGCAGTATTTT.

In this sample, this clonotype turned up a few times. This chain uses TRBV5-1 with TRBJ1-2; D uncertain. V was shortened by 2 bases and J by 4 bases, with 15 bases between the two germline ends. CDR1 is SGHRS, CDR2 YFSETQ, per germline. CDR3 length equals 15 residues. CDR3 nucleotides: TGCGCCAGCAGCTTAATGTCGGGCGGGCGCTATGGCTACACCTTC. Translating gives CASSLMSGGRYGYTF.

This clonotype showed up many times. In nucleotides, the CDR3 is TGTGCCACCAGCAGAGATGTCGAGGGAGCTTTCTTT. Translated: CATSRDVEGAFF. The chain has TRBV15 and TRBJ1-1, with D uncertain. This CDR3 has 12 residues. V lost 0 bases and J lost 10, with 9 bases in between. CDR1 is LNHNV and CDR2 is YYDKDF in the germline V gene (reference sequence).